A selection of T cell receptor beta chains follows, all from one sample in a study of cytomegalovirus exposure and HLA in healthy donors. Assay used: immunoSEQ multiplex PCR; TCRdb lists only in-frame clones, some missing. The sample consists of 250,000 to 350,000 clones, 80% of them appearing once. The sequenced sample was PBMCs. All receptors come from a girl aged 2-15 years in good health and CMV-seronegative. CDR3s include the opening cysteine and the closing phenylalanine or tryptophan. A D gene is named only where the DNA matches it firmly.

v_call: TRBV29-1; d_call: NA; cdr3_aa: CSVDWRGPVNEQFF
v_call: TRBV27; d_call: NA; cdr3_aa: CASSLSPLGPQHF
v_call: TRBV7-4; d_call: NA; cdr3_aa: CASSSSGGQRNQPQHF
v_call: TRBV28; d_call: TRBD1; cdr3_aa: CASPGRDSGCGYTF
v_call: TRBV18; d_call: TRBD1; cdr3_aa: CASSPGTGVGHGYTF
v_call: TRBV25-1; d_call: TRBD1; cdr3_aa: CASSERQGVAEAFF
v_call: TRBV6-5; d_call: NA; cdr3_aa: CASSYSQGGLYEQYF
v_call: TRBV28; d_call: NA; cdr3_aa: CASSLSLIQGWAYF
v_call: TRBV30; d_call: NA; cdr3_aa: CAWRSTGYTGELFF
v_call: TRBV6-1; d_call: NA; cdr3_aa: CASSEAAERQPQHF
v_call: TRBV9; d_call: TRBD2; cdr3_aa: CASSVGREHEQYF
v_call: TRBV5-6; d_call: NA; cdr3_aa: CASSALGGRPATNEKLFF
v_call: TRBV28; d_call: NA; cdr3_aa: CASSPPLGAGGNTIYF
v_call: TRBV27; d_call: TRBD2; cdr3_aa: CASSSLAGGKRETQYF
v_call: TRBV20-1; d_call: NA; cdr3_aa: CSARANQPQHF
v_call: TRBV19; d_call: NA; cdr3_aa: CASSTRPGETQYF
v_call: TRBV6-6; d_call: NA; cdr3_aa: CASSYTGFSNQPQHF
v_call: TRBV27; d_call: NA; cdr3_aa: CASSWDSGGELFF
v_call: TRBV28; d_call: NA; cdr3_aa: CASSPVSNRAPEAFF
v_call: TRBV28; d_call: NA; cdr3_aa: CASMGGNQPQHF
v_call: TRBV6-5; d_call: NA; cdr3_aa: CASSYTTDTEAFF
v_call: TRBV7-3; d_call: NA; cdr3_aa: CASSLMGIGGALGTDTQYF
v_call: TRBV9; d_call: NA; cdr3_aa: CASSVETGWPDTQYF
v_call: TRBV28; d_call: NA; cdr3_aa: CASTGGQEKLFF
v_call: TRBV29-1; d_call: NA; cdr3_aa: CSVEVPSYEQYF
v_call: TRBV15; d_call: TRBD1; cdr3_aa: CATSSNAGTGSSYEQYF
v_call: TRBV19; d_call: TRBD2; cdr3_aa: CASSIGAGGPHEQYF
v_call: TRBV20-1; d_call: NA; cdr3_aa: CSAAKQAEAFF
v_call: TRBV2; d_call: TRBD1; cdr3_aa: CASSTGTGTYGYTF
v_call: TRBV29-1; d_call: TRBD1; cdr3_aa: CSVEDWTGRVYEQYF
v_call: TRBV9; d_call: TRBD1; cdr3_aa: CASSSGTGITEAFF
v_call: TRBV28; d_call: NA; cdr3_aa: CASSLTDRGLYF
v_call: TRBV19; d_call: TRBD1; cdr3_aa: CASSMRTGGNGYTF
v_call: TRBV6-5; d_call: NA; cdr3_aa: CASSYSTGGYEQYF
v_call: TRBV2; d_call: TRBD2; cdr3_aa: CANLKAGGRNEQFF
v_call: TRBV28; d_call: NA; cdr3_aa: CASSRAGGDNQPQHF
v_call: TRBV7-3; d_call: TRBD2; cdr3_aa: CASSSGLANTQYF
v_call: TRBV5-1; d_call: NA; cdr3_aa: CASSLEPGGHREDTGELFF
v_call: TRBV20-1; d_call: NA; cdr3_aa: CSASDIYGYTF
v_call: TRBV30; d_call: NA; cdr3_aa: CAWTRGEGNQPQHF
v_call: TRBV1; d_call: NA; cdr3_aa: CTSSPKRGTGLAGDRPYEQYF
v_call: TRBV11-2; d_call: TRBD1; cdr3_aa: CASNPLTGTGIYEQYF
v_call: TRBV18; d_call: NA; cdr3_aa: CASSRPAGGTDTQYF
v_call: TRBV28; d_call: NA; cdr3_aa: CASSSPGLGSVQYF
v_call: TRBV30; d_call: TRBD1; cdr3_aa: CAWIWTGGVDTQYF
v_call: TRBV9; d_call: NA; cdr3_aa: CASSAGGTYNEQFF
v_call: TRBV28; d_call: NA; cdr3_aa: CASIESYGYTF
v_call: TRBV6-1; d_call: TRBD2; cdr3_aa: CASSVHSGSDEQFF
v_call: TRBV7-9; d_call: NA; cdr3_aa: CSSSSPYEQYF
v_call: TRBV28; d_call: TRBD1; cdr3_aa: CASSLIFTRDRVIGETQYF
v_call: TRBV6-5; d_call: NA; cdr3_aa: CASSYTATVNTEAFF
v_call: TRBV5-1; d_call: TRBD1; cdr3_aa: CASSLADRAAETQYF
v_call: TRBV19; d_call: TRBD1; cdr3_aa: CASSAGSGGSHEQFF